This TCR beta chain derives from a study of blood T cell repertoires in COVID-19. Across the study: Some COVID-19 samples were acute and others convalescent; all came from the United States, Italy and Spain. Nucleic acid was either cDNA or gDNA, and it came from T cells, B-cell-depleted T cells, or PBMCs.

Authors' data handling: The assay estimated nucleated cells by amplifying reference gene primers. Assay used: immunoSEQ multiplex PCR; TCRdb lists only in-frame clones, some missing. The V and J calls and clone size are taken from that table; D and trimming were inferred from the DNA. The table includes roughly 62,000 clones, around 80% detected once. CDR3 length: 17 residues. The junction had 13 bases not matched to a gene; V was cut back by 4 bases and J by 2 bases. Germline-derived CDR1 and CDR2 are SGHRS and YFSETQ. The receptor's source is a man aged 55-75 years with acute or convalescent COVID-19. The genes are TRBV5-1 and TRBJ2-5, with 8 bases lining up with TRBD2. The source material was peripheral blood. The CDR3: CASSLGGVSSGQETQYF. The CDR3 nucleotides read TGCGCCAGCAGCCTTGGGGGCGTCTCTAGCGGGCAAGAGACCCAGTACTTC. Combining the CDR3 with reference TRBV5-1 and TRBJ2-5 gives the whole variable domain KAGVTQTPRYLIKTRGQQVTLSCSPISGHRSVSWYQQTPGQGLQFLFEYFSETQRNKGNFPGRFSGRQFSNSRSEMNVSTLELGDSALYLCASSLGGVSSGQETQYFGPGTRLLVL.